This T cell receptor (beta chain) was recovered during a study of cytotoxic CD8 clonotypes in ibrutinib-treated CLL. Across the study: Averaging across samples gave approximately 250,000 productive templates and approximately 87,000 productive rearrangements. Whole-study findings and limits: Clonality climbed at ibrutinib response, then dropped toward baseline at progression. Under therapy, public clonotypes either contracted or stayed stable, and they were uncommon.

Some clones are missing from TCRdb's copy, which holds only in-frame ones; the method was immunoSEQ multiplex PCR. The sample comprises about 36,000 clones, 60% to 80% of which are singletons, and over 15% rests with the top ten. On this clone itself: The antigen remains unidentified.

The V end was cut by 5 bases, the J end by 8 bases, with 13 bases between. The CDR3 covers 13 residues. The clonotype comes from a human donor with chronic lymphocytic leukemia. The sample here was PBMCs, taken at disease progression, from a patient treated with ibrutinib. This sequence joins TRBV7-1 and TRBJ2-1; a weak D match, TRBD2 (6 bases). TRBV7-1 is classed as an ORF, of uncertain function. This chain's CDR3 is CASSLGTPDEQFF. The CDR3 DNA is TGTGCCAGCAGCCTTGGGACTCCTGATGAGCAGTTCTTC.